This T cell receptor delta chain was found in a study of γδ T cells in repeated Plasmodium falciparum infection. On the study more broadly: Each infection was followed by sampling at 21 days, plus baseline and some pre-infection draws. General study points: Over time and infection, Vgamma9/Vdelta2+ repertoires remained highly stable and polyclonal. In Vdelta2-negative, largely Vdelta1+, gammadelta repertoires, repeated controlled infections appeared to drive clonal selection waves. Compared with Australian children, Malian Vdelta2-negative repertoires seemed more clonal, less diverse, less shared.

TCRdb re-called the multiplex PCR reads with CATT. The table shows 50,000 or so delta-chain clones, with roughly 1.6% occurring only once. Gammadelta T cells were flow-sorted from PBMC into Vgamma9/Vdelta2+ and Vdelta2-negative populations for bulk analysis. V shed 3 bases and J shed 1 base, with 27 bases lying between them. This CDR3 spans 20 amino acids. Germline CDR1 is TSWWSYY and CDR2 is QGS. This clone was counted a few times. Antigen unknown. This DNA translates differently at residue 14 from the TCRdb protein, which is that of a much larger clone; a read error is likely, and the protein shown is the DNA's own translation.

This chain uses TRDV1 with TRDJ1; D tentatively fits TRDD2 or TRDD3 (7 bases each). Since TCRdb gives no J gene, matching the DNA to germline was used here to assign it. Sequenced material: gamma-delta T cells from blood. The sequence was collected from a pool of human donors (malaria-infected and uninfected, not separated). In DNA form, the CDR3 reads TGTGCTCTTGGGGACAACTTCCTAGTTGGGTGGGGGACCCGCACCGATAAACTCATCTTT. This codes for CALGDNFLVGWGTRTDKLIF.